The next 9 T cell receptor beta chains were all read from a single sample in a study of OX40 agonist ivuxolimab in advanced cancers. Using immunoSEQ multiplex PCR, the repertoire was profiled, and TCRdb retains in-frame clones only, with some absent. Seen here are tens of thousands of clones, about 85% observed once, and the top ten hold 0.95% to 1.5%. This sample comprised CD4+ or CD8+ T cells sorted from blood, obtained in a trial of the OX40 agonist ivuxolimab. The receptor set was obtained from an adult with an advanced solid tumor such as melanoma, head and neck, liver or kidney cancer.

V gene TRBV9 combines with J gene TRBJ1-5, with 7 bases that match TRBD1. The CDR3 runs 14 residues. Germline V gene sequence: CDR1 SGDLS, CDR2 YYNGEE. The V gene end was trimmed by 1 base and the J gene end by 7 bases; junction bases not matched to a gene: 5. The CDR3 spells CASSVLGGGQPQHF. CDR3 DNA: TGTGCCAGCAGCGTATTAGGGGGCGGACAGCCCCAGCATTTT.

CDR3 sequence: CAWTVGVHTEAFF. In DNA form, the CDR3 reads TGTGCCTGGACAGTAGGAGTCCACACTGAAGCTTTCTTT. This rearrangement joins TRBV30 to TRBJ1-1; D is unresolved. This CDR3 has 13 residues. The V and J ends lost 4 bases and 3 bases respectively, with 12 bases between them. Germline CDR1 reads GTSNPN; CDR2 reads SVGIG (reference sequence).

The chain joins TRBV5-1 to TRBJ2-5, with a weak D call TRBD1 (5 bases). CDR3 size: 15 residues. Trimming removed 3 bases from V and 2 bases from J, with 14 bases in between. Germline V gene sequence: CDR1 SGHRS, CDR2 YFSETQ. The chain's CDR3 is CASSSLTEIQETQYF. The DNA of the CDR3 is TGCGCCAGCAGCTCGCTGACAGAAATTCAAGAGACCCAGTACTTC.

This clone is a singleton in its sample. The CDR3 protein is CAWSVPGKGYTF. CDR3 in DNA: TGTGCCTGGAGTGTACCAGGGAAGGGCTACACCTTC. The J gene is TRBJ1-2, the V gene TRBV30, with TRBD1 as a possible D gene (5 bases). The V gene's germline CDR1 is GTSNPN and CDR2 SVGIG (reference sequence). CDR3 length: 12 amino acids. V shed 0 bases and J shed 8 bases, with 10 bases lying between them.

The J gene is TRBJ1-5, the V gene TRBV19, with a tentative D call TRBD1 (5 bases). Germline-derived CDR1 and CDR2 are LNHDA and SQIVND (reference sequence). There are 13 residues in the CDR3. The ends were cut back, 6 bases at V and 9 bases at J, with 15 bases in the middle. The CDR3 coding sequence is TGTGCCAGTAGAGATTTGGTTGGGGGGCCCCAGCATTTT. Translated, it gives CASRDLVGGPQHF.

The CDR3 sequence: CASSPSGVRETQYF. In DNA, the CDR3 is TGTGCCAGCTCACCGTCAGGGGTTAGGGAGACCCAGTACTTC. The chain recombines TRBV18 with TRBJ2-5; TRBD1 might be the D (6 bases). The V and J ends lost 3 bases and 5 bases respectively, with 13 bases between them. This CDR3 has 14 amino acids. From germline, CDR1 is KGHSH and CDR2 LQKENI.

The V gene is TRBV11-2, the J gene TRBJ2-5; D is ambiguous. Between the trimmed V and J ends, which lost 5 bases and 1 base, there was a span of 11 bases. In germline, CDR1 is SGHAT, CDR2 FQNNGV. CDR3 size: 14 residues. CDR3 DNA sequence: TGTGCCAGCAGCCCGCGGACCGGCCAAGAGACCCAGTACTTC. Protein: CASSPRTGQETQYF.

This clone was picked up a small number of times. As DNA, the CDR3 is TGCAGCGTTGAGAGAGACACGGAATGGGGGATAGGCGAGCAGTACTTC. Residues: CSVERDTEWGIGEQYF. The gene calls are TRBV29-1 and TRBJ2-7; D possibly matches TRBD1 or TRBD2 (5 bases each). The CDR3 loop spans 16 amino acids. CDR1 and CDR2 from the germline V gene are SQVTM and ANQGSEA. V was cut by 3 bases and J by 6 bases, with 24 bases left in between.

Points on this clone: Mismatch with germline at one junction end may stem from a read error. Other nucleotide sequences from this sample produce the same CDR3. This rearrangement joins TRBV2 to TRBJ2-5, with D hard to call. This CDR3 contains 13 residues. Germline V lookup: CDR1 SNHLY, CDR2 FYNNEI. The CDR3 spells CASSEGQMGTQYF. The DNA for the CDR3 is TGCGCCAGCAGTGAAGGGCAGATGGGGACCCAGTACTTC.